Below are 26 T cell receptor beta chains sequenced from a single sample in a study of OX40 agonist ivuxolimab in advanced cancers. Sequencing used immunoSEQ multiplex PCR; TCRdb keeps in-frame clones, though not all of them. The sample consists of 70,000 or so clones, 90% to 95% of them appearing once. The source material was CD4+ or CD8+ T cells sorted from blood, sampled in a trial of the OX40 agonist ivuxolimab. Receptor source: an adult with an advanced solid tumor such as melanoma, head and neck, liver or kidney cancer.

The V and J genes are TRBV5-8 and TRBJ1-4; no reliable D call. The V and J ends lost 0 bases and 5 bases respectively, with 8 bases between them. The CDR3 sequence is 14 residues long. Germline loops: CDR1 SGHTS, CDR2 YDEGEE. Here the CDR3 reads CASSLGGPNEKLFF. CDR3 coding DNA: TGTGCCAGCAGCTTGGGAGGCCCGAATGAAAAACTGTTTTTT.

J is TRBJ2-3 and V is TRBV6-1, with 8 bases that match TRBD2. CDR3 length: 16 residues. The J segment lost 4 bases and the V segment lost 2 bases, leaving 8 bases of the junction unmatched. Germline V gives CDR1 MNHNS, CDR2 SASEGT. The CDR3 loop reads CASSESGTSGADTQYF. The CDR3 region has the DNA TGTGCCAGCAGTGAATCCGGGACTAGTGGCGCAGATACGCAGTATTTT.

The chain uses TRBV9 and TRBJ2-1; weak D call: TRBD2 (5 bases). Between the trimmed V and J ends, which lost 0 bases and 2 bases, there was a span of 12 bases. The CDR3 is made up of 16 amino acids. Germline CDR1 SGDLS, CDR2 YYNGEE. The CDR3 DNA follows: TGTGCCAGCAGCGTAGAACCCCTCGGGGCCTACAATGAGCAGTTCTTC. This sequence encodes CASSVEPLGAYNEQFF. The full variable domain, with the rest looked up from reference TRBV9 and TRBJ2-1, is DSGVTQTPKHLITATGQRVTLRCSPRSGDLSVYWYQQSLDQGLQFLIQYYNGEERAKGNILERFSAQQFPDLHSELNLSSLELGDSALYFCASSVEPLGAYNEQFFGPGTRLTVL.

The chain employs TRBV7-9 and TRBJ1-2; a weak D match, TRBD1 (6 bases). The CDR3 has 14 amino acids. The V gene lost 5 bases and the J gene lost 8 bases, with 18 bases spanning the gap. Germline CDR1 and CDR2: SEHNR and FQNEAQ (reference sequence). The CDR3 DNA is TGTGCCAGCAGCAGACTCGAGGGGGGTTTGGGCTACACCTTC. Translation gives CASSRLEGGLGYTF.

The chain combines TRBV18 with TRBJ1-2, with TRBD1 identical over 8 bases. CDR3 length: 14 amino acids. J gave up 4 bases and V 0 bases, and 1 base lay outside the gene matches. Germline V gene sequence: CDR1 KGHSH, CDR2 LQKENI. The CDR3 here is CASSPPGTGYGYTF. The CDR3 nucleotides are TGTGCCAGCTCACCACCCGGGACAGGCTATGGCTACACCTTC.

The chain combines TRBV4-3 with TRBJ1-2, with 7 bases matching TRBD1. The CDR3 runs to 15 residues. Per the germline V gene, CDR1 is LGHNA and CDR2 is YSLEER. V shed 3 bases, J shed 5 bases, and the junction held 9 bases outside the gene matches. CDR3 bases: TGCGCCAGCAGCCAGTGGGACAGCTTCGTTTATGGCTACACCTTC. Its protein is CASSQWDSFVYGYTF.

The genes are TRBV19 and TRBJ1-5; 8 positions match TRBD1. The CDR3 sequence is 15 residues long. After removal of 2 bases from V and 5 bases from J, the junction contained 5 bases not matched to a gene. Germline CDR1 reads LNHDA; CDR2 reads SQIVND (reference sequence). CDR3 bases: TGTGCCAGTAGTATACCGGGACAGGTTGATCAGCCCCAGCATTTT. It translates to CASSIPGQVDQPQHF.

The chain is built from TRBV30 and TRBJ2-7; 8 nucleotides agree with TRBD2. The CDR3 length is 14 residues. Germline lookup yields CDR1 GTSNPN and CDR2 SVGIG (reference sequence). V shed 0 bases and J 3 bases; nucleotides not matched to a gene: 4. CDR3 coding DNA: TGTGCCTGGAGTGTAAGTAGCGGGGTCTACGAGCAGTACTTC. It specifies CAWSVSSGVYEQYF. Full variable domain (missing parts from reference TRBV30 and TRBJ2-7): SQTIHQWPATLVQPVGSPLSLECTVEGTSNPNLYWYRQAAGRGLQLLFYSVGIGQISSEVPQNLSASRPQDRQFILSSKKLLLSDSGFYLCAWSVSSGVYEQYFGPGTRLTVT.

This chain links TRBV9 with TRBJ1-3, with D perhaps matching TRBD1 (6 bases). Germline V gene lookup returns CDR1 SGDLS and CDR2 YYNGEE. V shed 3 bases and J shed 2 bases, with 12 bases lying between them. The length of the CDR3 is 15 residues. CDR3 nucleotide sequence: TGTGCCAGCAGCGAATGGGGGGCGGCTGGAAACACCATATATTTT. It encodes CASSEWGAAGNTIYF.

The chain has TRBV4-1 and TRBJ1-2; maybe TRBD1 (5 bases). Germline CDR1 is MGHRA and CDR2 is YSYEKL. This CDR3 region has 13 residues. V was trimmed by 1 base and J by 4 bases, leaving 7 bases between them. The chain's CDR3 is CASSQVGAYGYTF. CDR3 DNA sequence: TGCGCCAGCAGCCAAGTCGGGGCCTATGGCTACACCTTC.

This sequence joins TRBV7-9 and TRBJ1-2, with a weak D call TRBD1 (6 bases). Trimming removed 5 bases from V and 2 bases from J, with 12 bases in between. The CDR3 has 14 amino acids. Germline V gene sequence: CDR1 SEHNR, CDR2 FQNEAQ (reference sequence). CDR3 residues: CASSPWDTNYGYTF. CDR3 sequence (DNA): TGTGCCAGCAGCCCGTGGGACACCAACTATGGCTACACCTTC.

This chain connects TRBV4-1 to TRBJ2-2; D perhaps matches TRBD1 (5 bases). The CDR3 extends over 17 amino acids. Germline assignment: CDR1 MGHRA and CDR2 YSYEKL. With 3 bases removed from V and 4 bases from J, the gap between germline ends came to 18 bases. Written as DNA, the CDR3 is TGCGCCAGCAGCCATACGCCCCCAGGGCTCATCACCGGGGAGCTGTTTTTT. This encodes CASSHTPPGLITGELFF.

J is TRBJ2-5 and V is TRBV4-2; D not certain. Germline values: CDR1 LGHNA, CDR2 YNFKEQ. V was cut by 0 bases and J by 1 base, with 18 bases left in between. The CDR3 contains 18 residues. The CDR3 DNA follows: TGTGCCAGCAGCCAAGATCTAGGGCTTTTAACAGCCCAAGAGACCCAGTACTTC. Translated: CASSQDLGLLTAQETQYF.

This rearrangement joins TRBV9 to TRBJ2-3, with 7 positions matching TRBD2. Trimming took 7 bases from V and 0 from J; bases not matched to a gene: 5. Germline V gene lookup returns CDR1 SGDLS and CDR2 YYNGEE. This CDR3 region has 14 residues. The CDR3 DNA reads as TGTGCCAGCGACGGGGGGAGGAGCACAGATACGCAGTATTTT. Translated, it gives CASDGGRSTDTQYF.

The rearrangement uses TRBV7-9 and TRBJ2-1; TRBD2 matches at 7 bases. Germline CDR1 and CDR2: SEHNR and FQNEAQ (reference sequence). Germline trimming cut 5 bases from V and 6 bases from J; bases unmatched to any gene: 10. This CDR3 is built from 15 residues. The CDR3 bases are TGTGCCAGCAGCCCCACGTGGACTAGAAGCAATGAGCAGTTCTTC. Protein: CASSPTWTRSNEQFF. Combining the CDR3 with reference TRBV7-9 and TRBJ2-1 gives the whole variable domain DTGVSQNPRHKITKRGQNVTFRCDPISEHNRLYWYRQTLGQGPEFLTYFQNEAQLEKSRLLSDRFSAERPKGSFSTLEIQRTEQGDSAMYLCASSPTWTRSNEQFFGPGTRLTVL.

V and J are TRBV5-1 and TRBJ2-7; 12 nucleotides match TRBD2. Germline lookup yields CDR1 SGHRS and CDR2 YFSETQ. This CDR3 is 17 amino acids long. V gave up 0 bases and J gave up 3 bases; unmatched junction bases: 7. The CDR3 bases are TGCGCCAGCAGCTTGGTCGCTAGCGGGGGGGTCGGCTACGAGCAGTACTTC. Protein sequence: CASSLVASGGVGYEQYF.

V is TRBV7-8 and J is TRBJ2-7, with a weak D call TRBD1 (5 bases). This CDR3 region has 16 residues. Germline values: CDR1 SGHVS, CDR2 FQNEAQ. V lost 1 base to trimming and J lost 2 bases, with 15 bases between them. The chain's CDR3 is CASSLDFRVDTYEQYF. The CDR3 DNA is TGTGCCAGCAGCTTAGATTTCAGGGTAGACACCTACGAGCAGTACTTC.

The chain is built from TRBV6-5 and TRBJ1-6, with a possible D match to TRBD1 (6 bases). Germline lookup yields CDR1 MNHEY and CDR2 SVGAGI. Trimming took 6 bases from V and 8 from J, leaving 14 bases between them. CDR3 length equals 14 residues. CDR3 protein: CASRYREGDSPLHF. CDR3 DNA sequence: TGTGCCAGCAGGTACAGGGAGGGAGATTCACCCCTCCACTTT.

This clone was observed a single time. V is TRBV6-4 and J is TRBJ2-3; D may correspond to TRBD1 or TRBD2 (5 bases each). Germline lookup yields CDR1 MRHNA and CDR2 SNTAGT. The CDR3 extends over 15 amino acids. The V end was cut by 2 bases, the J end by 3 bases, with 12 bases between. In DNA, the CDR3 is TGTGCCAGCAGTGACACGGCAGGGAGTACAGATACGCAGTATTTT. Translated, it gives CASSDTAGSTDTQYF.

V gene TRBV11-2 combines with J gene TRBJ1-6; 9 nucleotides agree with TRBD1. The V and J ends lost 5 bases and 6 bases, in that order; junction bases with no gene match: 5. The CDR3 is 15 amino acids. Germline-derived CDR1 and CDR2 are SGHAT and FQNNGV. CDR3 in DNA: TGTGCCAGCAGCCCTGAGGGACAGGGTAATTCACCCCTCCACTTT. Its translation: CASSPEGQGNSPLHF.

CDR3 protein: CASSLSEWSSFSNQPQHF. DNA of the CDR3: TGTGCCAGCAGCTTATCCGAATGGAGTTCCTTTAGCAATCAGCCCCAGCATTTT. This rearrangement joins TRBV11-2 to TRBJ1-5; unclear D gene. This CDR3 is 18 amino acids long. Trimming stripped 2 bases from V and 0 bases from J, with 17 bases between. Germline lookup yields CDR1 SGHAT and CDR2 FQNNGV.

Note on this clone: The junction shows a germline mismatch at one end, possibly a read error. The rearrangement uses TRBV5-4 and TRBJ2-7; D assignment may be TRBD1 or TRBD2 (5 bases each). CDR1 is SGHNT, CDR2 YYREEE, per germline (reference sequence). This CDR3 contains 15 residues. DNA for the CDR3: TGTGCCAGCAGCTATATATCGTTGGGGACCTACGAGCAGTATTTC. Protein: CASSYISLGTYEQYF.

The chain has TRBV7-6 and TRBJ2-1; D is ambiguous. The CDR3 is 13 amino acids. Trimming cost V 1 base and J 7 bases, with 8 bases left between them. Germline CDR1 reads SGHVS; CDR2 reads FNYEAQ. The CDR3 is CASSLGLWNEQFF. CDR3 sequence (DNA): TGTGCCAGCAGCTTAGGGCTTTGGAATGAGCAGTTCTTC. Full variable domain (missing parts from reference TRBV7-6 and TRBJ2-1): GAGVSQSPRYKVTKRGQDVALRCDPISGHVSLYWYRQALGQGPEFLTYFNYEAQQDKSGLPNDRFSAERPEGSISTLTIQRTEQRDSAMYRCASSLGLWNEQFFGPGTRLTVL.

The genes are TRBV29-1 and TRBJ1-5; D might be TRBD1 (6 bases). V lost 4 bases, J lost 8 bases, and 18 bases lay in between. Germline V gene lookup returns CDR1 SQVTM and CDR2 ANQGSEA. The CDR3 has 14 amino acids. The chain's CDR3 is CSVADPDRRKPQHF. Here the CDR3 DNA reads TGCAGCGTTGCTGACCCGGACAGACGGAAGCCCCAGCATTTT.

This sequence joins TRBV10-3 and TRBJ1-5; D unresolved. This CDR3 spans 14 amino acids. V was shortened by 7 bases and J by 0 bases, with 10 bases between the two germline ends. Germline CDR1 ENHRY, CDR2 SYGVKD. CDR3 in amino acids: CAIKGGSSNQPQHF. In nucleotides, the CDR3 is TGTGCCATCAAAGGTGGCAGTAGCAATCAGCCCCAGCATTTT.

This chain connects TRBV27 to TRBJ1-1, with unresolved D. With 2 bases removed from V and 2 bases from J, the gap between germline ends came to 6 bases. CDR3 length: 13 residues. CDR1 and CDR2 (germline): MNHEY, SMNVEV (reference sequence). The CDR3 DNA reads TGTGCCAGCAGTTTAAGCCTTAACACTGAAGCTTTCTTT. It specifies CASSLSLNTEAFF.